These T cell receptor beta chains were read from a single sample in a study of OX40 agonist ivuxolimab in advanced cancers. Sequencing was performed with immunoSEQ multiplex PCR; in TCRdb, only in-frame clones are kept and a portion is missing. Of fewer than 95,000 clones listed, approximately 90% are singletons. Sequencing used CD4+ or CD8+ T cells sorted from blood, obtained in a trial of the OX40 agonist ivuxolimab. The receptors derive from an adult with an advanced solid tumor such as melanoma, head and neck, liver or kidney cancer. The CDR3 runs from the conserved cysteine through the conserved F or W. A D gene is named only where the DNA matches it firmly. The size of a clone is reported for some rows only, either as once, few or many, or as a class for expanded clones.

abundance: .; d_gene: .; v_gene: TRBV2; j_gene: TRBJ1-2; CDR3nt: TGTGCCAGCAGTGAACTGGCAGAGAGGAACTATGGCTACACCTTC; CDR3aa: CASSELAERNYGYTF
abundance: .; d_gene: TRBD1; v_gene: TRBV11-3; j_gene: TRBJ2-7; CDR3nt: TGTGCCAGCAGCGCCTGGGGGACAGATTCCTACGAGCAGTACTTC; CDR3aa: CASSAWGTDSYEQYF
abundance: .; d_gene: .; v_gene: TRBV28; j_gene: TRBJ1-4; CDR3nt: TGTGCCAGCACCGGACTCTTTGCAACTAATGAAAAACTGTTTTTT; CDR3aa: CASTGLFATNEKLFF
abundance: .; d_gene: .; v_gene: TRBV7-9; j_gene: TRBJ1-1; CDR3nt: TGTGCCAGCAGCTTAGGGCCAGGGAATGAAGCTTTCTTT; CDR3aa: CASSLGPGNEAFF
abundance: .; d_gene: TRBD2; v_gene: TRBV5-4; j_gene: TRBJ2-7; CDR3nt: TGTGCCAGCAGCTTGGTGGGAGGGAACGAGCAGTACTTC; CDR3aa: CASSLVGGNEQYF
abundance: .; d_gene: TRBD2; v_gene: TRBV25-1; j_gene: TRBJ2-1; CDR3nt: TGTGCCAGCAGTACACGGGAGGGGGTGGGGAATGAGCAGTTCTTC; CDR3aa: CASSTREGVGNEQFF
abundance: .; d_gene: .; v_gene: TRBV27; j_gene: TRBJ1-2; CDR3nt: TGTGCCAGCACCTTACGCGGCTCAGGGGTCTATGGCTACACCTTC; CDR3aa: CASTLRGSGVYGYTF
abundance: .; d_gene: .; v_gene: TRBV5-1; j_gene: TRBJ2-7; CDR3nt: TGCGCCAGCAGCCTGATGGGGTTCTACTACGAGCAGTACTTC; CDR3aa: CASSLMGFYYEQYF
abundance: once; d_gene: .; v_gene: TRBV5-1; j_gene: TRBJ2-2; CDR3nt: TGCGCCAGCACTGACCCGGGACTTAACACCGGGGAGCTGTTTTTT; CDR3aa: CASTDPGLNTGELFF
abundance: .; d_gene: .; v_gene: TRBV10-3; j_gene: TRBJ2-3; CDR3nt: TGTGCCATCACCCCGGAGGGAACCCCTGGCACAGATACGCAGTATTTT; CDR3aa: CAITPEGTPGTDTQYF
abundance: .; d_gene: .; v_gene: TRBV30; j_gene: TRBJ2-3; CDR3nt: TGTGCCTGGAGGGCCAACACAGATACGCAGTATTTT; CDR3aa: CAWRANTDTQYF
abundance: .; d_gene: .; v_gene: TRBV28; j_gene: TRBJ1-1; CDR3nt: TGTGCCAGCAGTTTAACAGGGCCCTCTGCTTTCTTT; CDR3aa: CASSLTGPSAFF
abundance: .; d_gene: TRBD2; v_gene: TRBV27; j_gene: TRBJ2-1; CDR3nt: TGTGCCAGCAGCGGGACTAGCCTTCCCAATGAGCAGTTCTTC; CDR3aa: CASSGTSLPNEQFF
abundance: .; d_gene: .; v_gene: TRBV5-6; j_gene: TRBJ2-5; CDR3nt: TGTGCCAGCAGCTTAGATGAGACCCAGTACTTC; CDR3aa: CASSLDETQYF
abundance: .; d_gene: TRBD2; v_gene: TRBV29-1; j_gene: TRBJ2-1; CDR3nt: TGCAGCCCGCAGAGACTAGCGGGTCTTAATGAGCAGTTCTTC; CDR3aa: CSPQRLAGLNEQFF
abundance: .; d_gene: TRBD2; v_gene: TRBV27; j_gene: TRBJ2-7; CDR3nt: TGTGCCAGCAGTTTATCGACCCTGGGGGGGTCCTACGAGCAGTACTTC; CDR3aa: CASSLSTLGGSYEQYF
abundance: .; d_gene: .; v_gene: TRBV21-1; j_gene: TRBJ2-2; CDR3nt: TGTGCCAGCAGCACAACAGGTCCCCCCGGGGAGCTGTTTTTT; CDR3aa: CASSTTGPPGELFF
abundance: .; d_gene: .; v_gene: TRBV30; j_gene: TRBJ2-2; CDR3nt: TGTGCCTGGAGTGCGTCGACCGGGGAGCTGTTTTTT; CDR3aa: CAWSASTGELFF
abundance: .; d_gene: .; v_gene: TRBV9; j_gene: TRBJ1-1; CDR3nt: TGTGCCAGCAGCGTAGCCACGGGTAACACTGAAGCTTTCTTT; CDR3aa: CASSVATGNTEAFF
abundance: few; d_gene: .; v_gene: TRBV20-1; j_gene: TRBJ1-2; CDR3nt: TGCAGTGTCTATGGCTACACCTTC; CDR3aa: CSVYGYTF
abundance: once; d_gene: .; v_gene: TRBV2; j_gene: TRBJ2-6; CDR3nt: TGTGCCAGCAGCGAAAACAGGGTTGGGGCCAACGTCCTGACTTTC; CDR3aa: CASSENRVGANVLTF
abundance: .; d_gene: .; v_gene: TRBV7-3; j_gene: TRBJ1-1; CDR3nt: TGTGCCAGCAGCCTCCCCCTGGGCATCTCGGCACCGAACACTGAAGCTTTCTTT; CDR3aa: CASSLPLGISAPNTEAFF
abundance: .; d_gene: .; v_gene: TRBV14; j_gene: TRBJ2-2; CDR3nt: TGTGCCAGCAGCCAAGGGGCTACCGGGGAGCTGTTTTTT; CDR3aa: CASSQGATGELFF
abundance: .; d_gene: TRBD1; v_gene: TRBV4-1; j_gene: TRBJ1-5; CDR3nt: TGCGCCAGCAGCCAAGCGAATTTGGGGACAGGCAATCAGCCCCAGCATTTT; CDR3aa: CASSQANLGTGNQPQHF
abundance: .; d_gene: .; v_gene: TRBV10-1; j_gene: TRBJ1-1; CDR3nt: TGCGCCAGCAGTAGGCAGAACACTGAAGCTTTCTTT; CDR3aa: CASSRQNTEAFF
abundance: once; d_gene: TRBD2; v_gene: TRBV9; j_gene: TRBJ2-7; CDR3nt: TGTGCCAGCAGCCCTGTAGCGGGGGCCTCCTACGAGCAGTACTTC; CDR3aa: CASSPVAGASYEQYF
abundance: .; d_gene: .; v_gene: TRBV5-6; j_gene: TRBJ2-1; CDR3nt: TGTGCCAGCAGCTCCCGGGTCAACTCCTACAATGAGCAGTTCTTC; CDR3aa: CASSSRVNSYNEQFF
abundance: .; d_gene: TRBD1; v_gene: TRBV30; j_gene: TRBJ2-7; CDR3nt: TGTGCCTGGAGTGAGACAGGGAACGAGCAGTACTTC; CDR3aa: CAWSETGNEQYF